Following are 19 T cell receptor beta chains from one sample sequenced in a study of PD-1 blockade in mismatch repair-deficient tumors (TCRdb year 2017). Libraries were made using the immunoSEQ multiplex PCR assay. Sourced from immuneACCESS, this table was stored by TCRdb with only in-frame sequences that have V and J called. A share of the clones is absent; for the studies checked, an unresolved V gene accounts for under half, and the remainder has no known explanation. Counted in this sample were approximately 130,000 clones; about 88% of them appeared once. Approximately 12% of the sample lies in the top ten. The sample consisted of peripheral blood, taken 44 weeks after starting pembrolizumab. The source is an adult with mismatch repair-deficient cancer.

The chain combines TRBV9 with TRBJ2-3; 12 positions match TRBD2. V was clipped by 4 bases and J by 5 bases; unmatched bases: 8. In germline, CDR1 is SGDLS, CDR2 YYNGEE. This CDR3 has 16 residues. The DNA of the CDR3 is TGTGCCAGCAGCTCCGGACTAGCGGGAAAGGGAGATACGCAGTATTTT. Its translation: CASSSGLAGKGDTQYF.

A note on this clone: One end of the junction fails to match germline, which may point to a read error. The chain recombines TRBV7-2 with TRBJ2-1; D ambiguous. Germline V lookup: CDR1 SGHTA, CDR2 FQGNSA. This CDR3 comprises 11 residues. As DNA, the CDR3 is TGTGCCAGCAGCTTAGGATTAGTGTGGATCTTC. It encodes CASSLGLVWIF.

The CDR3 protein is CASSIAGTDTQYF. The CDR3 DNA reads TGTGCCAGTAGTATAGCGGGGACAGATACGCAGTATTTT. The J gene is TRBJ2-3, the V gene TRBV19, with a weak D call TRBD2 (5 bases). This CDR3 spans 13 amino acids. V lost 1 base and J 3 bases, leaving 5 bases between the germline ends. CDR1 and CDR2 (germline): LNHDA, SQIVND (reference sequence).

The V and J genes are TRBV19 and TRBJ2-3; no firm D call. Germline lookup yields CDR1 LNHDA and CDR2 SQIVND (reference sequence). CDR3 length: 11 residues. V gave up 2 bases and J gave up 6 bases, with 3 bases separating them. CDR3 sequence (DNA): TGTGCCAGTAGTATAACGGATACGCAGTATTTT. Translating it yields CASSITDTQYF.

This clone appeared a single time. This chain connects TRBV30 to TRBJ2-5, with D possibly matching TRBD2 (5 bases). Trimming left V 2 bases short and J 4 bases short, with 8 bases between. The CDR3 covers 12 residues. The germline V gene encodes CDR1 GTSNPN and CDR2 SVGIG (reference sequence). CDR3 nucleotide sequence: TGTGCCTGGAGTAAAGGAGGAGAGACCCAGTACTTC. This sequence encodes CAWSKGGETQYF.

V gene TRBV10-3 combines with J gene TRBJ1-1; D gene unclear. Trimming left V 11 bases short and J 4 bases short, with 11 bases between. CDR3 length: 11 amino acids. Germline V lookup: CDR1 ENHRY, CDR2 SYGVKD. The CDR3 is CAVGWGTEAFF. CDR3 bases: TGTGCCGTTGGGTGGGGCACTGAAGCTTTCTTT.

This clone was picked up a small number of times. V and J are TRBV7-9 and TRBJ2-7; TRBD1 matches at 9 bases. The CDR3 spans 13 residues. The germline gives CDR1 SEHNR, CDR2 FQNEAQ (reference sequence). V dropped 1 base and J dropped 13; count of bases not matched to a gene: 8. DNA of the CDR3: TGTGCCAGCAGCTTAGGTACGGGGGACAGGGATTACTTC. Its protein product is CASSLGTGDRDYF.

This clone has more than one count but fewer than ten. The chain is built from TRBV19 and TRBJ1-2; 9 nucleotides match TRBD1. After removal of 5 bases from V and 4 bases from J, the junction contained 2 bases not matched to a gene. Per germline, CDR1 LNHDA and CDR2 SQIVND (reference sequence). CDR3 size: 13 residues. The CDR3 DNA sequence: TGTGCCAGTAGTGCACAGGGGGCCTATGGCTACACCTTC. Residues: CASSAQGAYGYTF.

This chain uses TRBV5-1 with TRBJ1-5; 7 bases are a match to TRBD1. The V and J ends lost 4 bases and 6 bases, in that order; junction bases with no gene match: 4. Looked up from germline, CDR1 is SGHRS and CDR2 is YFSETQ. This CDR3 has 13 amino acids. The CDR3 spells CASSDGTAQPQHF. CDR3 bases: TGCGCCAGCAGCGACGGGACAGCTCAGCCCCAGCATTTT.

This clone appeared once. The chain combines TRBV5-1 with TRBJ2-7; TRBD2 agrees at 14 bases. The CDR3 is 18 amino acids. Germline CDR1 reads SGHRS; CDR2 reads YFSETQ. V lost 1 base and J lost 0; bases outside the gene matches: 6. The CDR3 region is CASSLSGTSGSSSYEQYF. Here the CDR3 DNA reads TGCGCCAGCAGCTTGTCCGGGACTAGCGGGAGTAGCTCCTACGAGCAGTACTTC.

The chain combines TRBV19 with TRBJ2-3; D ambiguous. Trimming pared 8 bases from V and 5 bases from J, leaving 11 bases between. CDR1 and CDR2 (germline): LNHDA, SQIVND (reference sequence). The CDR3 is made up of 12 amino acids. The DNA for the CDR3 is TGTGCCAGTTCCCCCAGCCGAGATACGCAGTATTTT. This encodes CASSPSRDTQYF.

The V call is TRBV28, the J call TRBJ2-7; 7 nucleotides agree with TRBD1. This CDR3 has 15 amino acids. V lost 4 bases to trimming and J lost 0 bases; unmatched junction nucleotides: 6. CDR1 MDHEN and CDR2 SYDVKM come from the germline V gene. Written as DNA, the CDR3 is TGTGCCAGCAGTTCGGGACAGCCCGGCTCCTACGAGCAGTACTTC. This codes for CASSSGQPGSYEQYF.

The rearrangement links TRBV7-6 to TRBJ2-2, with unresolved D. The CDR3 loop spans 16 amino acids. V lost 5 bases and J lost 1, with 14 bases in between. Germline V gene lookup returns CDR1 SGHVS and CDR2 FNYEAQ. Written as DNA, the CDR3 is TGTGCCAGCAGCATAGTCCTAGAGCGGAACACCGGGGAGCTGTTTTTT. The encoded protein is CASSIVLERNTGELFF.

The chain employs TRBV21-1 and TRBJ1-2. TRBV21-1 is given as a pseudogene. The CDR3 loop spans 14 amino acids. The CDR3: CASSKRAGALGYTF. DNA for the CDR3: TGTGCCAGCAGCAAACGGGCGGGGGCGCTGGGCTACACCTTC.

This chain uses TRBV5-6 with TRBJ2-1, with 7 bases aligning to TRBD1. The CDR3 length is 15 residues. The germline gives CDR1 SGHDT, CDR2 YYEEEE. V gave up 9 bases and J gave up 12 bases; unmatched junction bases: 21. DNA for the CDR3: TGTGCCACAAGCAAGCTTGACAGGGCCAGACAGGGGCAGTTCTTC. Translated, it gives CATSKLDRARQGQFF.

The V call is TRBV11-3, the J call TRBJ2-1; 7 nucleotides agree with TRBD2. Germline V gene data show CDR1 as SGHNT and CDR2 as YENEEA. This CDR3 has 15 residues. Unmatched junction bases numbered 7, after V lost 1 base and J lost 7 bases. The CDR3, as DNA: TGTGCCAGCAGCTTAGGGGTAGCGGGCACGAATGAGCAGTTCTTC. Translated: CASSLGVAGTNEQFF.

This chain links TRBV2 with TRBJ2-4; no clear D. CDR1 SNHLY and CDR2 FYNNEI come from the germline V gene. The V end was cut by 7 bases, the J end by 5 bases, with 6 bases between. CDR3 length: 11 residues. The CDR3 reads CASKGQNIQYF. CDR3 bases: TGTGCCAGCAAGGGCCAAAACATTCAGTACTTC.

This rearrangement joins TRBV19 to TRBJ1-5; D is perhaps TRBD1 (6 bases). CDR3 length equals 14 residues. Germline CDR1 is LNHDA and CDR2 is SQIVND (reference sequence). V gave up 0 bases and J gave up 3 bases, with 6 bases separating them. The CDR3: CASSIEGANQPQHF. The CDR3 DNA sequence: TGTGCCAGTAGTATAGAGGGGGCCAATCAGCCCCAGCATTTT.

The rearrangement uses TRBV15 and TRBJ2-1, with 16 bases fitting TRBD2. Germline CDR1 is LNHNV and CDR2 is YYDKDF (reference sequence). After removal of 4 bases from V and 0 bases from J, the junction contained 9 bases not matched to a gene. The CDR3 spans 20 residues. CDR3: CATSTRGGTSGRGSYNEQFF. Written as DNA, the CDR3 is TGTGCCACCAGCACACGAGGAGGGACTAGCGGGAGGGGCTCCTACAATGAGCAGTTCTTC.